Below, one TCR beta chain is given with its context. The sample belongs to a study of blood T cell repertoires in COVID-19. On the study more broadly: The United States, Italy and Spain were the sources of the acute and convalescent COVID-19 samples. PBMCs, B-cell-depleted T cells, or T cells were the source of the cDNA or gDNA that made up the material.

Sequencing used immunoSEQ multiplex PCR; TCRdb keeps in-frame clones, though not all of them. Of 200,000 to 300,000 clones listed, approximately 91% were seen once; the top ten hold 0.7%. Sequenced sample: peripheral blood. The sequence was obtained from a human donor in a cohort sampled during active COVID-19.

CDR3 loop: CASSSSGGNNEQFF. The CDR3, as DNA: TGCGCCAGCAGCTCTAGCGGGGGGAACAATGAGCAGTTCTTC. V gene TRBV5-1 combines with J gene TRBJ2-1; 11 bases map to TRBD2. Germline V gene data show CDR1 as SGHRS and CDR2 as YFSETQ. J lost 5 bases, V lost 3 bases, and 1 base had no gene match. The CDR3 runs 14 residues. The whole variable domain, remainder taken from reference TRBV5-1 and TRBJ2-1, is KAGVTQTPRYLIKTRGQQVTLSCSPISGHRSVSWYQQTPGQGLQFLFEYFSETQRNKGNFPGRFSGRQFSNSRSEMNVSTLELGDSALYLCASSSSGGNNEQFFGPGTRLTVL.